This T cell receptor beta chain was profiled in a study of Graves' ophthalmopathy and Graves' hyperthyroidism. Study-level results: Most thyroid-expanded clonotypes exceeding 0.001 frequency were also found in blood.

As the template, RNA transcripts were used to amplify TCR beta CDR3 regions. An initial RT-PCR round employing HTBI primers preceded a second-round multiplex PCR. From the multiplex PCR reads, TCRdb called clonotypes with MiXCR, one entry per CDR3 protein. The data contain about 220,000 distinct CDR3 sequences, about a fifth of them singletons. Clinical symptoms, serum thyroxine, TRAb, thyroid ultrasound and orbital computed tomography formed the basis of diagnosis. V was pared by 0 bases and J by 3 bases, with 3 bases of the junction left unmatched. The CDR3 runs 17 residues. The germline CDR1 and CDR2 sequences are MGHRA and YSYEKL. There are many counts of this clonotype. What it recognizes is unknown.

Material: peripheral blood. The receptor was isolated from a woman aged 50 to 60 with Graves' ophthalmopathy. The V gene is TRBV4-1, the J gene TRBJ2-5, with TRBD2 matching 14 bases. CDR3 coding DNA: TGCGCCAGCAGCCAAGATCAGGGACTAGCGGGAGAAGAGACCCAGTACTTC. Residues: CASSQDQGLAGEETQYF.